Listed below are T cell receptor beta chains from one sample, sequenced in a study of cytomegalovirus exposure and HLA in healthy donors. The repertoire was sequenced with immunoSEQ multiplex PCR; TCRdb's copy has only in-frame clones and lacks some. The table has 140,000 or so clones, about three fifths seen once. What was sequenced was PBMCs. The receptors originated from a male donor in good health and CMV-seronegative. Each CDR3 is given with its conserved first and last residue. The D gene is left open where the match is weak. Some rows have no size entry. The others give once, few or many, or a class for an expanded clone.

j_gene | d_gene | v_gene | abundance | CDR3nt | CDR3aa
TRBJ2-1 | - | TRBV5-1 | few | TGCGCCAGCAGCTTGCTTACCGGTAACAATGAGCAGTTCTTC | CASSLLTGNNEQFF
TRBJ2-7 | TRBD2 | TRBV7-2 | once | TGTGCCAGCAGCCCGACTAGCGCCTCCTACGAGCAGTACTTC | CASSPTSASYEQYF
TRBJ2-7 | - | TRBV6-5 | - | TGTGCCAGCAGCCCCAGAATTCCGCCCCGCTACGAGCAGTACTTC | CASSPRIPPRYEQYF
TRBJ2-5 | TRBD2 | TRBV7-9 | - | TGTGCCAGCAGCTTAGTAGCGGGGGAAGAGACCCAGTACTTC | CASSLVAGEETQYF
TRBJ2-5 | TRBD2 | TRBV4-1 | few | TGCGCCAGCAGCCAAATAATCGCGGGACTAGCGAAAGAGACCCAGTACTTC | CASSQIIAGLAKETQYF
TRBJ2-7 | TRBD1 | TRBV7-2 | - | TGTGCCAGCAGCCAGCGGCGGACAGGGTCTACCTACGAGCAGTACTTC | CASSQRRTGSTYEQYF
TRBJ2-7 | - | TRBV27 | once | TGTGCCAGCCAGAGGCTGGACTCCTACGAGCAGTACTTC | CASQRLDSYEQYF
TRBJ2-1 | TRBD2 | TRBV7-7 | - | TGTGCTAGCAGCTTAGGGGGGACTAGCGGCAATGAGCAGTTCTTC | CASSLGGTSGNEQFF
TRBJ1-4 | - | TRBV19 | - | TGTGCCAGTAGCCCCGTAACAGCCCCTAATGAAAAACTGTTTTTT | CASSPVTAPNEKLFF
TRBJ2-3 | - | TRBV28 | - | TGTGCCAGCGAAGACAGCCCTGGGACAGATACGCAGTATTTT | CASEDSPGTDTQYF
TRBJ2-3 | - | TRBV7-2 | once | TGTGCCAGCAGCAAATACAGGGAAGATACGCAGTATTTT | CASSKYREDTQYF
TRBJ2-3 | TRBD1 | TRBV27 | - | TGTGCCAGCAGTTTATCTGCAGGGGGCGGCACAGATACGCAGTATTTT | CASSLSAGGGTDTQYF
TRBJ1-2 | TRBD1 | TRBV5-1 | few | TGCGCCAGCAGGGCAGGGGGCGTAGATGGCTACACCTTC | CASRAGGVDGYTF
TRBJ2-5 | - | TRBV20-1 | - | TGCAGTGCTAGACGGGAGACCCAGTACTTC | CSARRETQYF
TRBJ2-1 | - | TRBV18 | - | TGTGCCAGCTCACCAGCGTTGCTCACGGGGGTTTTTGAGCAGTTCTTC | CASSPALLTGVFEQFF
TRBJ1-2 | - | TRBV29-1 | - | TGCAGCGTTGTTCGGGCAGGGGAGCAGTTTGGCTACACCTTC | CSVVRAGEQFGYTF
TRBJ2-2 | - | TRBV7-7 | - | TGTGCTAGCAGCTTAGGCGAGGCCGGGGAGCTGTTTTTT | CASSLGEAGELFF
TRBJ2-1 | TRBD2 | TRBV11-3 | - | TGTGCCAGCAGCATACTAGCGGGGGGGGAGCAGTTCTTC | CASSILAGGEQFF
TRBJ1-1 | - | TRBV4-3 | - | TGCGCCAGCAGCCGGGCATTGAGCACTGAAGCTTTCTTT | CASSRALSTEAFF
TRBJ2-1 | - | TRBV18 | few | TGTGCCAGCTCACCACAAGAGAACAATGAGCAGTTCTTC | CASSPQENNEQFF
TRBJ2-1 | TRBD2 | TRBV29-1 | few | TGCAGCGGGTGTCTAGCGGGGGGGCTCAATGAGCAGTTCTTC | CSGCLAGGLNEQFF
TRBJ2-1 | - | TRBV5-4 | - | TGTGCCAGCAGCTTGGACGGGGATTCGTGGAATGAGCAGTTCTTC | CASSLDGDSWNEQFF
TRBJ2-2 | TRBD1 | TRBV19 | few | TGTGCCAGTAGTACAGGGGGCGCGTACACCGGGGAGCTGTTTTTT | CASSTGGAYTGELFF
TRBJ1-2 | - | TRBV5-1 | - | TGCGCCAGCCGGCTCACAGTGAACTATGGCTACACCTTC | CASRLTVNYGYTF
TRBJ2-1 | - | TRBV5-1 | - | TGCGCCAGCGACCTGGCGGGACAGAACAATGAGCAGTTCTTC | CASDLAGQNNEQFF
TRBJ1-1 | - | TRBV6-1 | - | TGTGCCAGCAGAGTGGACACCCTGGGCACTGAAGCTTTCTTT | CASRVDTLGTEAFF
TRBJ1-1 | - | TRBV30 | few | TGTGCCTGGAGTGGTTCGTCCACTGAAGCTTTCTTT | CAWSGSSTEAFF
TRBJ1-3 | - | TRBV6-4 | - | TGTGCCAGCAGTTTGTACCCAGGCTCTGGAAGCACCATATATTTT | CASSLYPGSGSTIYF
TRBJ2-7 | TRBD2 | TRBV10-2 | - | TGCGCCAGCAGTGTGGGGCGGGAGGTCGACGAGCAGTACTTC | CASSVGREVDEQYF
TRBJ1-2 | - | TRBV5-6 | - | TGTGCCAGCAGCTTCGCCTATCCTATTTATGGCTACACCTTC | CASSFAYPIYGYTF
TRBJ2-1 | - | TRBV27 | - | TGTGCCAGCACGCAGGGGGGCCCTGCATACAATGAGCAGTTCTTC | CASTQGGPAYNEQFF
TRBJ1-1 | - | TRBV27 | - | TGTGCCAGCAGAATTGACAGGAACACTGAAGCTTTCTTT | CASRIDRNTEAFF
TRBJ1-6 | - | TRBV9 | - | TGTGCCAGCAGCGTCCGGGATCAGGATTCACCCCTCCACTTT | CASSVRDQDSPLHF
TRBJ2-1 | - | TRBV10-1 | - | TGCGCCAGCAGTGGCCAGTCCGAGCAGTTCTTC | CASSGQSEQFF
TRBJ2-3 | - | TRBV2 | - | TGTGCCAGCAAAGGGGCCACAGATACGCAGTATTTT | CASKGATDTQYF
TRBJ2-1 | - | TRBV7-9 | - | TGTTCCAGCAGCTCTCTCGATGAGCAGTTCTTC | CSSSSLDEQFF
TRBJ1-6 | - | TRBV5-5 | few | TGTGCCAGCAGCTTGGCCCCAGGGCTAGGTTCACCCCTCCACTTT | CASSLAPGLGSPLHF
TRBJ1-6 | - | TRBV21-1 | - | TGTGCCAGCAGCTCGTCGGACAGGGGAAATTCACCCCTCCACTTT | CASSSSDRGNSPLHF
TRBJ2-7 | - | TRBV29-1 | - | TGCAGCGCCCTCCGGGCCGGGGGAGAGCAGTACTTC | CSALRAGGEQYF
TRBJ2-7 | - | TRBV9 | - | TGTGCCAGCAGCGTAGATGCAGAACCAACCTACGAGCAGTACTTC | CASSVDAEPTYEQYF
TRBJ2-5 | - | TRBV5-5 | - | TGTGCCAGCAGCCACAGACGGATGGGAGAGACCCAGTACTTC | CASSHRRMGETQYF
TRBJ2-3 | TRBD2 | TRBV2 | - | TGTGCCAGCAGTGAAGGGGCTAGCGGGGGGTTAGATACGCAGTATTTT | CASSEGASGGLDTQYF
TRBJ2-7 | - | TRBV4-1 | - | TGCGCCAGCAGCCAAGTTCTAGAGGGCACCTACGAGCAGTACTTC | CASSQVLEGTYEQYF
TRBJ1-1 | - | TRBV5-1 | few | TGCGCCAGCAGCTTGGCCGAGGGGAACACTGAAGCTTTCTTT | CASSLAEGNTEAFF
TRBJ2-1 | - | TRBV7-9 | - | TGTGCCAGCAGCTTAGCAGGGGGGGTCAATGAGCAGTTCTTC | CASSLAGGVNEQFF
TRBJ2-2 | TRBD1 | TRBV30 | - | TGTGCCTGGAGTAAAGAGACCGGGACAGGGAACACCGGGGAGCTGTTTTTT | CAWSKETGTGNTGELFF
TRBJ1-5 | - | TRBV7-8 | few | TGTGCCAGCAGCTTAGGCGGCGGAGACAATCAGCCCCAGCATTTT | CASSLGGGDNQPQHF
TRBJ2-7 | TRBD2 | TRBV30 | - | TGTGCCTGGAGGAAGATTGGGGGGGGAGACGAGCAGTACTTC | CAWRKIGGGDEQYF
TRBJ1-4 | - | TRBV9 | - | TGTGCCAGCAGCGCGGGAATGTCCGGGGGAAAACTGTTTTTT | CASSAGMSGGKLFF
TRBJ1-5 | TRBD1 | TRBV19 | - | TGTGCCAGCAGCCCTCCGCCAGGGGGCAGGCAGCCCCAGCATTTT | CASSPPPGGRQPQHF
TRBJ1-5 | - | TRBV4-1 | - | TGCGCCAGCAGCCAAGATAGATATAGCAATCAGCCCCAGCATTTT | CASSQDRYSNQPQHF